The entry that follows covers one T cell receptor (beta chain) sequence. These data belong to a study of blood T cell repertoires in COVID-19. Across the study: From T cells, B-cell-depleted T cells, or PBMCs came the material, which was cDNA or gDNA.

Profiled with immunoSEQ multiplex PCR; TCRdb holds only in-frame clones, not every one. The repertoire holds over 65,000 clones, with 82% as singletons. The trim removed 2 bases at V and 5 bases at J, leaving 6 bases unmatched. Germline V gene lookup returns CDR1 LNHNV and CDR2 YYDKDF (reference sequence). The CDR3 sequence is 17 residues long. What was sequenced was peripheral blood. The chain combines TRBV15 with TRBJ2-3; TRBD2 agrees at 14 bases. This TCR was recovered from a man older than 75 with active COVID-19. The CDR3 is CATSRSGTSGGGDTQYF. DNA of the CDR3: TGTGCCACCAGCAGATCTGGGACTAGCGGGGGTGGAGATACGCAGTATTTT.